This T cell receptor beta chain came from a study of siplizumab effects on memory and regulatory T cells. Germline CDR1 reads SGHRS; CDR2 reads YFSETQ. The V end lost 2 bases, the J end lost 6 bases, and 17 bases lay between the germline ends. The CDR3 extends over 15 amino acids. Concerning this clone: Antigen specificity is unknown.

Broader study findings: The study found that siplizumab significantly reduced alloreactive sequences traceable to unstimulated CD4+ memory cells. Both greater diversity than memory cells and a major contribution to the alloresponse seemed to characterize naive T cells.

Assayed TCR templates numbered some 100,000 for each sample. Data came from immunoSEQ multiplex PCR; TCRdb stores just in-frame clones and leaves some out. The sample includes more than 95,000 clones, about 93% of them seen just once. The chain is built from TRBV5-1 and TRBJ1-1; D not certain. The material sequenced was Tregs sorted from blood. The clonotype was recovered from a human donor in good health. CDR3 sequence reads: CASSLGSAEYAEAFF. The CDR3 nucleotides are TGCGCCAGCAGCTTAGGGTCGGCGGAATACGCTGAAGCTTTCTTT.